This TCR beta chain was identified during a study of PD-L1 blockade in urothelial cancer. Synthetic spike-ins, TCR analog templates, were added into each PCR. The repertoire was sequenced with immunoSEQ multiplex PCR; TCRdb's copy has only in-frame clones and lacks some. Of 35,000 to 40,000 clones listed, around 34% are singletons. The source is a man aged 55 to 70 with urothelial cancer. The material was tumor tissue, obtained before atezolizumab (anti-PD-L1) treatment.

The CDR3 spells CATAQGGPQHF. The DNA of the CDR3 is TGTGCCACCGCTCAGGGAGGACCCCAGCATTTT. This chain uses TRBV6-4 with TRBJ1-5; possibly TRBD1 for D (5 bases). The CDR3 is 11 residues long. Germline V gene lookup returns CDR1 MRHNA and CDR2 SNTAGT. Trimming cost V 10 bases and J 10 bases, with 14 bases left between them.